One and the same sample provided the 8 T cell receptor beta chains below, sequenced in a study of cytomegalovirus exposure and HLA in healthy donors. 60 Vbeta and 13 Jbeta primers were used in PCR. TCRdb's table, derived via immunoSEQ multiplex PCR, lists solely in-frame clones and lacks some. The top ten clones hold more than 6.5% of a sample with 150,000 to 190,000 clones, less than 85% of them seen once. The sequencing input was PBMCs. These TCRs come from a woman aged 50 to 60 in good health and CMV-seropositive.

The CDR3 sequence: CASSLALAGSYEQYF. The CDR3 DNA follows: TGTGCCAGCAGCTTAGCTCTAGCGGGGTCCTACGAGCAGTACTTC. The V gene is TRBV11-2, the J gene TRBJ2-7; 9 bases are a match to TRBD2. This CDR3 is built from 15 residues. Germline V gives CDR1 SGHAT, CDR2 FQNNGV. V shed 1 base, J shed 1 base, and the junction held 2 bases outside the gene matches.

The chain employs TRBV19 and TRBJ2-1; TRBD1 matches 8 bases. The CDR3 consists of 15 residues. The V and J ends lost 4 bases and 5 bases, in that order; junction bases with no gene match: 7. Per germline, CDR1 LNHDA and CDR2 SQIVND (reference sequence). The chain's CDR3 is CASSTRDRINNEQFF. The CDR3 coding sequence is TGTGCCAGTAGTACCCGGGACAGGATAAACAATGAGCAGTTCTTC. The whole variable domain, filled in from reference TRBV19 and TRBJ2-1, reads DGGITQSPKYLFRKEGQNVTLSCEQNLNHDAMYWYRQDPGQGLRLIYYSQIVNDFQKGDIAEGYSVSREKKESFPLTVTSAQKNPTAFYLCASSTRDRINNEQFFGPGTRLTVL.

The DNA for the CDR3 is TGTGCCAGCAGAATGGACAGGGGGCGGAACGAGCAGTACTTC. It encodes CASRMDRGRNEQYF. The rearrangement joins TRBV27 to TRBJ2-7; 11 nucleotides align to TRBD1. After removal of 6 bases from V and 5 bases from J, the junction contained 6 bases not matched to a gene. Germline values: CDR1 MNHEY, CDR2 SMNVEV (reference sequence). CDR3 length: 14 residues.

V usage is TRBV13 and J usage is TRBJ1-3; 10 nucleotides agree with TRBD1. Trimming removed 3 bases from V and 4 bases from J; junction bases left unmatched: 3. In germline, CDR1 is PRHDT, CDR2 FYEKMQ (reference sequence). This CDR3 has 15 residues. In DNA form, the CDR3 reads TGTGCCAGCAGCTTTGGACAGGGGGTGGGAAACACCATATATTTT. It is translated as CASSFGQGVGNTIYF.

This clone came up once. This chain connects TRBV7-9 to TRBJ1-1, with 7 nucleotides matching TRBD1. Germline CDR1 is SEHNR and CDR2 is FQNEAQ (reference sequence). There are 14 residues in the CDR3. Unmatched junction bases numbered 3, after V lost 4 bases and J lost 1 base. CDR3 nucleotides: TGTGCCAGCAGCTCGGGACAGTGGAACACTGAAGCTTTCTTT. Encoded protein: CASSSGQWNTEAFF.

This chain connects TRBV5-1 to TRBJ1-1, with TRBD1 matching 8 bases. V gave up 1 base and J gave up 3 bases; unmatched junction bases: 2. CDR3 size: 14 residues. Germline V gene data show CDR1 as SGHRS and CDR2 as YFSETQ. This chain's CDR3 is CASSLPGGDTEAFF. CDR3 nucleotides: TGCGCCAGCAGCTTGCCAGGGGGCGACACTGAAGCTTTCTTT.

In this sample, this clone turned up a few times. Within the sample, other DNA sequences also encode this same CDR3. CDR3 amino acids: CASSLDTGTGNTIYF. For the CDR3, the DNA is TGCGCCAGCAGCTTGGACACAGGGACCGGAAACACCATATATTTT. This chain joins TRBV5-1 and TRBJ1-3, with D possibly TRBD1 on 6 matching bases. The CDR3 loop spans 15 amino acids. With 0 bases removed from V and 4 bases from J, the gap between germline ends came to 11 bases. Germline CDR1 SGHRS, CDR2 YFSETQ. Filled out from reference TRBV5-1 and TRBJ1-3, the complete variable domain reads KAGVTQTPRYLIKTRGQQVTLSCSPISGHRSVSWYQQTPGQGLQFLFEYFSETQRNKGNFPGRFSGRQFSNSRSEMNVSTLELGDSALYLCASSLDTGTGNTIYFGEGSWLTVV.

The chain joins TRBV7-9 to TRBJ1-4, with D maybe TRBD1 (5 bases). Looked up from germline, CDR1 is SEHNR and CDR2 is FQNEAQ (reference sequence). The length of the CDR3 is 14 residues. With 11 bases removed from V and 8 bases from J, the gap between germline ends came to 21 bases. The CDR3 DNA reads as TGTGCCGTAGCAGACCGGGACGGGAGGGAAAAACTGTTTTTT. Translated: CAVADRDGREKLFF.